This T cell receptor beta chain is drawn from a study of blood T cells in healthy people across ages. General observations from the study: Any conclusive comparison of naive versus antigen-experienced cells was prevented by using unsorted PBMCs. For the donors, CMV status was unknown and possibly confounded expanded clonotype changes.

Each donor had around 9.2 milliliters of peripheral blood drawn. The table lists this clonotype with a count of one. The antigen is not known. Germline CDR1 DFQATT, CDR2 SNEGSKA (reference sequence). The CDR3 consists of 13 residues. With 8 bases clipped from V and 5 bases from J, the junction kept 8 bases outside the gene matches. Together with a sample-barcoded 5' primer, a J-beta primer mix was included in a second PCR lasting about 7 to 12 cycles. A tag from a template-switch adaptor with 12 random nucleotides marked each cDNA molecule. TCRdb recomputed calls from the 5' RACE reads with MiXCR, one row per CDR3 protein. The repertoire holds under 800,000 distinct CDR3 sequences, 40% to 45% seen once, with 20% to 25% in the top ten.

V gene TRBV20-1 combines with J gene TRBJ1-4, with 7 bases identical to TRBD1. The material sequenced was blood. The clonotype originates from a woman aged 55-70 years in good health. The CDR3 reads CSPSRQGNEKLFF. The CDR3 DNA is TGCAGTCCCTCCAGACAGGGAAATGAAAAACTGTTTTTT.